This T cell receptor beta chain was identified during a study of human T cells and chemical hapten exposure. Germline V gene lookup returns CDR1 SGHNT and CDR2 YYREEE (reference sequence). The CDR3 has 13 residues. V shed 10 bases and J shed 5 bases, with 18 bases lying between them. TCRdb fed the RACE reads into MiXCR, producing one record per CDR3 protein. The data show some 81,000 distinct CDR3 sequences, 11% seen once. This clonotype was recorded a few times. The time point was: patch test 2, 6 weeks after DPC sensitization. Indicated treatment: therapeutic diphenylcyclopropenone sensitization with weekly scalp DPC.

The sequence derives from a man aged 18-30 years with alopecia areata. Some clones in this sample may be carry-over from other donors' samples. The chain combines TRBV5-4 with TRBJ2-5, with D possibly being TRBD2 (6 bases). The material sequenced was whole blood, taken in connection with sensitization to the hapten diphenylcyclopropenone (DPC). This chain's CDR3 is CAAKLRTTETQYF. For the CDR3, the DNA is TGTGCCGCTAAGTTACGGACTACGGAGACCCAGTACTTC.